Following are 32 T cell receptor beta chains from one sample sequenced in a study of tumor and adjacent non-tumor tissue in lung cancer. RNA was extracted from bulk tissue without any cell sorting. This non-tumor lung sample came from over 3 cm beyond the tumor edge. A modified ARM-PCR protocol with three rounds of nested PCR amplified TCRbeta. TCRdb analysed the multiplex PCR reads with MiXCR anew, one entry per CDR3 protein. The profile covers over 80,000 distinct CDR3 sequences, with 65% to 80% appearing a single time and less than 25% taken by the ten largest. Input material: distant non-tumor lung tissue. These TCRs come from a woman aged 45-65 years with non-small cell lung cancer.

A word on this clonotype: The conserved phenylalanine or tryptophan is not found at the CDR3 terminus, so this likely reflects a read error. V usage is TRBV6-5 and J usage is TRBJ2-7; 7 nucleotides line up with TRBD1. This CDR3 region has 14 residues. The junction had 10 bases not matched to a gene; V was cut back by 9 bases and J by 2 bases. Germline V gene lookup returns CDR1 MNHEY and CDR2 SVGAGI. For the CDR3, the DNA is TGTGCCAGTACCCGACAGGGTTTCCCCTACGAGCAGTACTAC. Translated, it gives CASTRQGFPYEQYY.

This clonotype occurred a few times. This may be a read error: a much more frequent sequence differs by one nucleotide. The chain has TRBV4-1 and TRBJ1-6; D is possibly TRBD1 (5 bases). Germline lookup yields CDR1 MGHRA and CDR2 YSYEKL. Deletions cut 1 base from V and 0 bases from J, with 7 bases between. This CDR3 contains 16 residues. In DNA, the CDR3 is TGCGCCAGCAGCCAAGTGGACAACTCCTATAATTCACCCCTCCACTTT. This sequence encodes CASSQVDNSYNSPLHF.

Notes on this clonotype: Without the conserved terminal phenylalanine or tryptophan, this CDR3 likely stems from a read error. This chain connects TRBV10-1 to TRBJ2-3; D gene uncertain. From germline, CDR1 is WNHNN and CDR2 SYGVQD (reference sequence). This CDR3 has 13 residues. The CDR3: CASSEAGTDTQYL. The DNA for the CDR3 is TGTGCCAGCAGCGAGGCGGGCACAGATACGCAGTATTTA.

The table lists this clonotype with a count of one. One end of the junction is discordant with germline, which a read error may explain. The chain uses TRBV11-2 and TRBJ1-5; 7 positions agree with TRBD1. The CDR3 sequence is 17 residues long. Germline V gene lookup returns CDR1 SGHAT and CDR2 FQNNGV. CDR3 residues: CASSLDGMTGSDQPQRF. In nucleotides, the CDR3 is TGTGCCAGCAGCTTAGATGGTATGACAGGGTCAGATCAGCCCCAACGCTTT.

The chain recombines TRBV12-3 or TRBV12-4 with TRBJ2-3, with 9 bases that match TRBD2. There are 16 residues in the CDR3. The J segment lost 8 bases and the V segment lost 8 bases, leaving 17 bases of the junction unmatched. This CDR3 reads CASGPGVAGDRRTQYF. The CDR3 coding sequence is TGTGCCAGCGGTCCCGGAGTAGCGGGAGATCGACGTACGCAGTATTTT.

About this clonotype: The final CDR3 position lacks the conserved phenylalanine or tryptophan, pointing to a likely read error. The chain recombines TRBV12-3 or TRBV12-4 with TRBJ1-4; TRBD1 matches at 8 bases. Losses at the gene ends were 1 base for V and 2 bases for J; bases not matched to a gene: 3. This CDR3 comprises 16 residues. In DNA, the CDR3 is TGTGCCAGCAGTTTAGGGGACAGGTGGACTAATGAAAAACTGTTTTTA. Protein sequence: CASSLGDRWTNEKLFL.

About this clonotype: A junction boundary mismatches the germline segment, possibly from a read error. This sequence joins TRBV10-3 and TRBJ2-1; possible D gene TRBD2, 5 bases. CDR1 is ENHRY and CDR2 is SYGVKD in the germline V gene. The length of the CDR3 is 13 residues. CDR3 in DNA: TGTTCCATCAGTGGCCTAGCTGGGAGTGAGCAGTTCTTC. This gives the protein CSISGLAGSEQFF.

The rearrangement uses TRBV6-6 and TRBJ1-6; 8 positions match TRBD1. Germline trimming cut 4 bases from V and 10 bases from J; bases unmatched to any gene: 6. The germline gives CDR1 MNHNY, CDR2 SVGAGI (reference sequence). This CDR3 has 14 residues. The CDR3 is CASSFETGVSPLHF. The CDR3 DNA reads TGTGCCAGCAGTTTCGAGACAGGGGTATCACCCCTCCACTTT.

To note about this clonotype: The junction does not match germline at one end; this may be a read error. The chain employs TRBV11-1 and TRBJ2-5; TRBD1 agrees at 9 bases. The CDR3 is 14 amino acids. Per germline, CDR1 SGHAT and CDR2 FQDESV (reference sequence). The CDR3 sequence: CARNPGQGVETLYF. CDR3 nucleotides: TGTGCCCGCAACCCGGGACAGGGCGTAGAGACCCTGTACTTC.

This clonotype was found many times. CDR3 residues: CASRLTGSDGYTF. The CDR3 DNA reads as TGTGCCAGCAGACTGACAGGCTCGGATGGCTACACCTTC. The chain combines TRBV28 with TRBJ1-2; the D gene is possibly TRBD1 (6 bases). Germline lookup yields CDR1 MDHEN and CDR2 SYDVKM. CDR3 length: 13 residues. Trimming cost V 6 bases and J 6 bases, with 14 bases left between them.

This clonotype was recorded once. Being one base from a much bigger clone, this may be a read error. The chain couples TRBV7-2 to TRBJ2-7; maybe TRBD1 (6 bases). The V end was cut by 4 bases, the J end by 6 bases, with 19 bases between. CDR3 length equals 15 residues. Germline V CDR1 and CDR2: SGHTA, FQGNSA. The CDR3 coding sequence is TGTGCCAGCAGCTCCATACCCCACAGGGAATCCGAGCAGTACTTC. Translation gives CASSSIPHRESEQYF.

In regard to this clonotype: A read error may account for a junction end that differs from germline. The V gene is TRBV6-1, the J gene TRBJ1-6; D is ambiguous. The CDR3 extends over 13 amino acids. Germline values: CDR1 MNHNS, CDR2 SASEGT. The CDR3 loop is CASSRLSDSPLQF. The CDR3 bases are TGTGCCAGCTCGCGACTGAGTGATTCACCCCTCCAATTC.

As regards this clonotype: The junction departs from germline at one end; a sequencing error may be responsible. V usage is TRBV11-1 and J usage is TRBJ2-5; 9 positions match TRBD1. Germline V gene data show CDR1 as SGHAT and CDR2 as FQDESV (reference sequence). The CDR3 is 14 residues long. CDR3 sequence (DNA): TGTGCCAATAGCCCGGGACAGGGCGTAGAGACCCTGTACTTC. This gives the protein CANSPGQGVETLYF.

As to this clonotype: A much larger clone sits a single nucleotide away, making a read error possible. The V and J genes are TRBV5-1 and TRBJ2-7; a possible D gene is TRBD2 (6 bases). The V end was cut by 3 bases, the J end by 8 bases, with 21 bases between. Germline-derived CDR1 and CDR2 are SGHRS and YFSETQ. The CDR3 loop spans 15 amino acids. CDR3 bases: TGCGCCAGCAGCTCCGAATGGCGGGACGATGACCAGCAGTACTTC. Its translation is CASSSEWRDDDQQYF.

With respect to this clonotype: At one of its ends the junction is not consistent with the germline gene, which may arise from a read error. The chain carries TRBV7-8 and TRBJ2-3; 7 bases match TRBD2. Looked up from germline, CDR1 is SGHVS and CDR2 is FQNEAQ. The CDR3 totals 14 residues. The CDR3 region is CVSRASGATDTQYF. The DNA of the CDR3 is TGTGTCAGCAGAGCTAGCGGCGCCACAGATACGCAGTATTTT.

Only one count was recorded for this clonotype. The chain uses TRBV12-3 or TRBV12-4 and TRBJ2-7; D gene ambiguous. This CDR3 region has 11 residues. Trimming pared 8 bases from V and 9 bases from J, leaving 14 bases between. The CDR3: CASRVGLSQYF. Here the CDR3 DNA reads TGTGCCAGCCGAGTAGGGCTGTCGCAGTACTTC.

This chain connects TRBV25-1 to TRBJ2-6; D is undetermined. Germline V gene lookup returns CDR1 MGHDK and CDR2 SYGVNS. Trimming stripped 6 bases from V and 15 bases from J, with 18 bases between. The CDR3 has 13 residues. The CDR3 loop reads CASSRSGANTLTF. For the CDR3, the DNA is TGTGCCAGCAGCCGTTCCGGTGCCAACACCCTGACTTTC.

A word on this clonotype: Compared with germline, one end of the junction differs, possibly owing to a read error. The chain joins TRBV12-3 or TRBV12-4 to TRBJ2-7; TRBD2 aligns across 11 bases. The CDR3 totals 15 residues. CDR3 in DNA: TGTGCCAGCAGTAAAACGACTAGCGGGATATACGAGCAGGACTTC. It translates to CASSKTTSGIYEQDF.

Points on this clonotype: A read error is possible here, since a much larger clone lies one base away. The V gene is TRBV20-1, the J gene TRBJ2-3; D may correspond to TRBD1 or TRBD2 (5 bases each). This CDR3 region has 18 residues. Germline-derived CDR1 and CDR2 are DFQATT and SNEGSKA (reference sequence). CDR3 nucleotide sequence: TGCAATGCTAGAGATTCCAGCGGAGCAATAGGGGGCACAGATACGCAGTATTTT. Its protein is CNARDSSGAIGGTDTQYF.

Of note for this clonotype: One end of the junction varies from germline; a read error may be responsible. The rearrangement uses TRBV11-1 and TRBJ1-4, with no clear D. The CDR3 length is 13 residues. Germline values: CDR1 SGHAT, CDR2 FQDESV (reference sequence). The chain's CDR3 is CASSFCEGENLFF. DNA for the CDR3: TGTGCCAGTAGCTTCTGCGAAGGCGAAAATCTGTTTTTT.

On this clonotype: Since the CDR3 does not end with the conserved phenylalanine or tryptophan, this likely comes from a read error. The chain joins TRBV28 to TRBJ1-5, with TRBD1 as a possible D gene (6 bases). The CDR3 is made up of 13 amino acids. Germline lookup yields CDR1 MDHEN and CDR2 SYDVKM. The DNA of the CDR3 is TGTGCCAGCAGTCCCCAGGGGTATCAGCACCAGCATATT. As protein: CASSPQGYQHQHI.

This chain links TRBV29-1 with TRBJ2-5; D possibly uses TRBD1 or TRBD2 (5 bases each). The germline gives CDR1 SQVTM, CDR2 ANQGSEA. The CDR3 consists of 12 residues. Trimming took 7 bases from V and 12 from J, leaving 21 bases between them. CDR3 nucleotides: TGCAGCGGGGGCAGGACCGGGGAGATCAAGTACTTC. Translating gives CSGGRTGEIKYF.

In regard to this clonotype: The final CDR3 position lacks the conserved phenylalanine or tryptophan, pointing to a likely read error. The limits of the CDR3 on the DNA are not certain, so only TCRdb's listed CDR3 is given. The chain links TRBV28 to TRBJ2-2; no DNA check was done on the table's D call, TRBD2. Per the germline V gene, CDR1 is MDHEN and CDR2 is SYDVKM. Inclusive of both ends, the CDR3 amounts to 13 amino acids. CDR3 amino acids: CANQRERAGEPFL.

At least ten counts were recorded for this clonotype. A read error may account for a junction end that differs from germline. The chain is built from TRBV5-1 and TRBJ1-1; TRBD1 is a possible D gene (5 bases). The CDR3 has 13 residues. The germline V gene encodes CDR1 SGHRS and CDR2 YFSETQ. The CDR3 protein is CASRRGENTEAFF. CDR3 in DNA: TGCGCCAGCAGGAGGGGCGAGAACACTGAAGCTTTTTTT. The complete variable domain, with remaining parts taken from reference TRBV5-1 and TRBJ1-1, reads KAGVTQTPRYLIKTRGQQVTLSCSPISGHRSVSWYQQTPGQGLQFLFEYFSETQRNKGNFPGRFSGRQFSNSRSEMNVSTLELGDSALYLCASRRGENTEAFFGQGTRLTVV.

Regarding this clonotype: Mismatch with germline at one junction end may stem from a read error. The rearrangement joins TRBV29-1 to TRBJ2-7, with 13 bases matching TRBD2. This CDR3 is 16 amino acids long. The V gene's germline CDR1 is SQVTM and CDR2 ANQGSEA. For the CDR3, the DNA is TGCGGCGTGAGACTAGCGGGAGGCGCGTCGATCTACGAGCAATACTTC. Encoded protein: CGVRLAGGASIYEQYF.

Of note for this clonotype: This may come from a read error, since a much larger clone is one base off. The gene calls are TRBV28 and TRBJ1-2, with TRBD1 as a possible D gene (6 bases). Germline CDR1 is MDHEN and CDR2 is SYDVKM. V shed 4 bases and J shed 1 base, with 19 bases lying between them. This CDR3 contains 17 residues. This CDR3 is CASSSSTGPELNYGYTF. The CDR3 coding sequence is TGTGCCAGCAGTTCATCCACAGGGCCCGAACTTAACTATGGCTACACCTTC.

A note on this clonotype: With a much larger clone just one base away, this may be a read error. The chain has TRBV7-9 and TRBJ2-7; D not certain. Germline CDR1 and CDR2: SEHNR and FQNEAQ (reference sequence). The CDR3 totals 15 residues. Trimming took 7 bases from V and 5 from J, leaving 21 bases between them. The CDR3 region has the DNA TGTGCCAGCAAACGAGCGAGAGGCGCGTTCGACGAGCAGTACTTC. Its protein is CASKRARGAFDEQYF. Full variable domain (rest looked up from reference TRBV7-9 and TRBJ2-7): DTGVSQNPRHKITKRGQNVTFRCDPISEHNRLYWYRQTLGQGPEFLTYFQNEAQLEKSRLLSDRFSAERPKGSFSTLEIQRTEQGDSAMYLCASKRARGAFDEQYFGPGTRLTVT.

With respect to this clonotype: No conserved phenylalanine or tryptophan is present at the end of the CDR3, so a read error is the likely explanation. The chain employs TRBV12-3 or TRBV12-4 and TRBJ2-1; D possibly matches TRBD1 or TRBD2 (5 bases each). CDR3 length equals 15 residues. CDR3 coding DNA: TGTGCCGGCAGTTCCCCGGGACGGGGATCTAACGAGCAGTTCTTA. This codes for CAGSSPGRGSNEQFL.

This chain joins TRBV29-1 and TRBJ2-1; D might be TRBD1 (6 bases). This CDR3 region has 11 residues. The V and J ends lost 7 bases and 11 bases respectively, with 15 bases between them. Germline CDR1 is SQVTM and CDR2 is ANQGSEA. For the CDR3, the DNA is TGCAGCGCCCAGTTAACAGGGAAGCAGTTCTTC. Protein product: CSAQLTGKQFF.

Concerning this clonotype: It may be a read error: a sequence one base away is much more abundant. The rearrangement links TRBV20-1 to TRBJ2-7; the match to TRBD2 covers 11 bases. The junction had 11 bases not matched to a gene; V was cut back by 6 bases and J by 10 bases. Germline V gene sequence: CDR1 DFQATT, CDR2 SNEGSKA (reference sequence). The length of the CDR3 is 13 residues. The CDR3 bases are TGCAGTGCCCTTCTGGGACTAGCGGAAAAACAGTACTTC. Amino acids: CSALLGLAEKQYF.

This clonotype was picked up a small number of times. The genes are TRBV5-4 and TRBJ2-1; D is unclear. V lost 7 bases to trimming and J lost 5 bases, with 7 bases between them. Germline values: CDR1 SGHNT, CDR2 YYREEE (reference sequence). The length of the CDR3 is 11 residues. The CDR3 here is CASLGNNEQFF. CDR3 sequence (DNA): TGTGCCAGCTTGGGCAACAATGAGCAGTTCTTC.

Concerning this clonotype: At one end the junction does not follow the germline gene, possibly because of a read error. The chain uses TRBV7-9 and TRBJ2-3; 13 bases are shared with TRBD2. The CDR3 consists of 16 residues. Germline-derived CDR1 and CDR2 are SEHNR and FQNEAQ (reference sequence). DNA of the CDR3: TGTGCCGGCACCTTACTAGCGGGAGGGCCGGGAGATAGGCAGTATTTT. This encodes CAGTLLAGGPGDRQYF.